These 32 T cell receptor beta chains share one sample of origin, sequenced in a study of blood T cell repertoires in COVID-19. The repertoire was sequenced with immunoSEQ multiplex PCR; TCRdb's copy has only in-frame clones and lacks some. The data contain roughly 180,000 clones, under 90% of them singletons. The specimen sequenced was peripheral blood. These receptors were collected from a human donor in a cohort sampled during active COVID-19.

CDR3 sequence: CASSQRRLRTEYTEAFF. In DNA form, the CDR3 reads TGCGCCAGCAGCCAGAGGCGTCTACGGACAGAATACACTGAAGCTTTCTTT. The V call is TRBV4-1, the J call TRBJ1-1, with D perhaps TRBD1 (6 bases). The V end lost 3 bases, the J end lost 3 bases, and 20 bases lay between the germline ends. The CDR3 contains 17 residues. From germline, CDR1 is MGHRA and CDR2 YSYEKL.

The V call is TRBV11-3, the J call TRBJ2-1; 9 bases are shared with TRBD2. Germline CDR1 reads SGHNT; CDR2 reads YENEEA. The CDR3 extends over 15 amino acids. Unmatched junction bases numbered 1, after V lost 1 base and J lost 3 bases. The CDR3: CASSLASGVYNEQFF. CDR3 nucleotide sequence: TGTGCCAGCAGCTTAGCTAGCGGGGTCTACAATGAGCAGTTCTTC.

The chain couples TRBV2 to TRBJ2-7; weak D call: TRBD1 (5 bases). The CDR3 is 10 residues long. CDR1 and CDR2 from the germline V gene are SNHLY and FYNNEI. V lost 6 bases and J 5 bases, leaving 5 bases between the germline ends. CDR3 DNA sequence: TGTGCCAGCAGAGGGGACGAGCAGTACTTC. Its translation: CASRGDEQYF.

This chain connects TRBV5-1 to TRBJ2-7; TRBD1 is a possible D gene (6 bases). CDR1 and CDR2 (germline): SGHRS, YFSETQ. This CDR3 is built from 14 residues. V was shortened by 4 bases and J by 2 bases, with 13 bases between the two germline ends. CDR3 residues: CASSESDRPYEQYF. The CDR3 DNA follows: TGCGCCAGCAGCGAGTCGGACAGACCCTACGAGCAGTACTTC.

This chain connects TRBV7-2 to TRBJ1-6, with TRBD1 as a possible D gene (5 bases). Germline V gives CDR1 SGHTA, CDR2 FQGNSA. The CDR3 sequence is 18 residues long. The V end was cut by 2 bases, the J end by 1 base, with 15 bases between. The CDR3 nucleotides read TGTGCCAGCAGCTTATGGGGCCAGCAAAGATCCTATAATTCACCCCTCCACTTT. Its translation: CASSLWGQQRSYNSPLHF.

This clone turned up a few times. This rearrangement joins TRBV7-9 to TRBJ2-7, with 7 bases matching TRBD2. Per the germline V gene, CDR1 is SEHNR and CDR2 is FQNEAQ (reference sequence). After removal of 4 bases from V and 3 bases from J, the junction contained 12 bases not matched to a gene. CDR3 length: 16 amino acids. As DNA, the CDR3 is TGTGCCAGCAGCTCCGCCGGGGGGATAGTTGGCTACGAGCAGTACTTC. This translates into CASSSAGGIVGYEQYF. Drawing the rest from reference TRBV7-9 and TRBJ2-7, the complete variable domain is DTGVSQNPRHKITKRGQNVTFRCDPISEHNRLYWYRQTLGQGPEFLTYFQNEAQLEKSRLLSDRFSAERPKGSFSTLEIQRTEQGDSAMYLCASSSAGGIVGYEQYFGPGTRLTVT.

The CDR3 nucleotides are TGTGCCAGCAGCTACACAGGGTCAGGAAACACCATATATTTT. It encodes CASSYTGSGNTIYF. The V gene is TRBV11-2, the J gene TRBJ1-3; weak D call: TRBD1 (6 bases). Trimming took off 4 bases at V and 4 bases at J, with 11 bases between the two ends. CDR3 length: 14 residues. Germline V gives CDR1 SGHAT, CDR2 FQNNGV.

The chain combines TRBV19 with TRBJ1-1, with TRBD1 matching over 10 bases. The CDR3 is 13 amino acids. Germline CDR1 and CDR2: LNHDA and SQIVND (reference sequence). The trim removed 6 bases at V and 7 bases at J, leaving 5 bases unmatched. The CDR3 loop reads CASRGQGHREAFF. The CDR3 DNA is TGTGCCAGTAGGGGACAGGGGCATCGTGAAGCTTTCTTT.

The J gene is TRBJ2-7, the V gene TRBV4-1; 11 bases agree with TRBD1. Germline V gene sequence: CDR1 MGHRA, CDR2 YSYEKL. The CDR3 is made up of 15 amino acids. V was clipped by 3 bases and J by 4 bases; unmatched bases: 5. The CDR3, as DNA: TGCGCCAGCAGCCAGGGACAGGGGGGTACTTACGAGCAGTACTTC. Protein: CASSQGQGGTYEQYF.

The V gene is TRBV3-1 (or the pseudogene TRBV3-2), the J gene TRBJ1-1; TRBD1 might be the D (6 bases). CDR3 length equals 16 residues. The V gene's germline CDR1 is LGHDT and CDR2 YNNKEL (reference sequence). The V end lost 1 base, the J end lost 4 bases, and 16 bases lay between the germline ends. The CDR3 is CASSQARTVSSTEAFF. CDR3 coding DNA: TGTGCCAGCAGCCAAGCCCGGACAGTATCGAGCACTGAAGCTTTCTTT.

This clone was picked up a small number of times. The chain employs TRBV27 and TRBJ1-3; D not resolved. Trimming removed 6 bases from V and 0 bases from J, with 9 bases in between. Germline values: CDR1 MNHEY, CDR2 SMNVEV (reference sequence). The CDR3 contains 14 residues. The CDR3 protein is CASSRVGSGNTIYF. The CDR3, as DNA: TGTGCCAGCAGCCGGGTGGGCTCTGGAAACACCATATATTTT.

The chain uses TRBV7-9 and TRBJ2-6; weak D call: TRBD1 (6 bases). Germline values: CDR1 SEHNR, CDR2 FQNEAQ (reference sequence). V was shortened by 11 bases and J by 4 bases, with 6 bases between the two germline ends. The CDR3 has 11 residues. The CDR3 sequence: CAQGGANVLTF. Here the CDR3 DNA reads TGTGCCCAGGGGGGGGCCAACGTCCTGACTTTC.

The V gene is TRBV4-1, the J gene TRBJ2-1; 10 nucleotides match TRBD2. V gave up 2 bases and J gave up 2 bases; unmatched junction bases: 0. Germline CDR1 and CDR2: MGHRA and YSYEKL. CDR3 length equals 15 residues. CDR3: CASSQSGGAYNEQFF. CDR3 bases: TGCGCCAGCAGCCAAAGCGGGGGGGCCTACAATGAGCAGTTCTTC.

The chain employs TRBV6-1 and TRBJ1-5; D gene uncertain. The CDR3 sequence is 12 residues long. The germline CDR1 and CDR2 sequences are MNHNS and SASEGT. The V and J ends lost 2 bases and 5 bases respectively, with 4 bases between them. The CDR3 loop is CASSETDQPQHF. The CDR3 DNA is TGTGCCAGCAGTGAAACAGATCAGCCCCAGCATTTT.

In nucleotides, the CDR3 is TGTGCCAGCAGCCCCCAAACAGGGGACTATGGCTACACCTTC. It encodes CASSPQTGDYGYTF. The rearrangement joins TRBV5-5 to TRBJ1-2, with TRBD1 identical over 7 bases. Germline lookup yields CDR1 SGHKS and CDR2 YYEKEE (reference sequence). Losses at the gene ends were 4 bases for V and 3 bases for J; bases not matched to a gene: 6. The CDR3 has 14 residues.

CDR3 in DNA: TGTGCCAGCAGACAGGGAGAGACCCAGTACTTC. Translated: CASRQGETQYF. The chain combines TRBV2 with TRBJ2-5, with a weak D call TRBD1 (6 bases). There are 11 residues in the CDR3. Germline CDR1 SNHLY, CDR2 FYNNEI. Trimming removed 6 bases at V and 4 bases at J, with 6 bases between.

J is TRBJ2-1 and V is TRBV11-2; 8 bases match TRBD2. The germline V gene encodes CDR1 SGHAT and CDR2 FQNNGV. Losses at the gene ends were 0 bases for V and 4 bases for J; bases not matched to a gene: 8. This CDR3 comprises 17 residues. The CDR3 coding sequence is TGTGCCAGCAGCTTAGATAGGCCGGGGGGGAGGTACAATGAGCAGTTCTTC. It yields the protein CASSLDRPGGRYNEQFF.

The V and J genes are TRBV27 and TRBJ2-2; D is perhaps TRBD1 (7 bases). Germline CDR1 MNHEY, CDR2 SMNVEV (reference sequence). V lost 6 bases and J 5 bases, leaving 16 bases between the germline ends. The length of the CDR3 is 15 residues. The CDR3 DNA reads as TGTGCCAGCAGGACCGGACAGGAGGGGACCGGGGAGCTGTTTTTT. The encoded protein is CASRTGQEGTGELFF.

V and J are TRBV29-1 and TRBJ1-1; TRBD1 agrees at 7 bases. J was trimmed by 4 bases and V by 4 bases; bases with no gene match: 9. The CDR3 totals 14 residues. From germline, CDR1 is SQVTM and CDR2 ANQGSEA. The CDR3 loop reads CSVAGGMLGTEAFF. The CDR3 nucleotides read TGCAGCGTTGCAGGGGGGATGCTAGGCACTGAAGCTTTCTTT.

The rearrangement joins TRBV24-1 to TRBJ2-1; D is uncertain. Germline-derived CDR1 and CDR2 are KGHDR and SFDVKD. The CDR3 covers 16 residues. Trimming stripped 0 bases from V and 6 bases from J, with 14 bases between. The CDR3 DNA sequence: TGTGCCACCAGTGATTTGCCAGGTCCAGGATTCAATGAGCAGTTCTTC. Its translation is CATSDLPGPGFNEQFF.

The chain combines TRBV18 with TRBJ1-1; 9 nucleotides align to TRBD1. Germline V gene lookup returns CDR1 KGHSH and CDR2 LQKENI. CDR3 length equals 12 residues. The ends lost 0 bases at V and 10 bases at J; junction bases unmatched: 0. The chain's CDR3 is CASSPPGQGAFF. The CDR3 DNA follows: TGTGCCAGCTCACCACCGGGACAGGGAGCTTTCTTT.

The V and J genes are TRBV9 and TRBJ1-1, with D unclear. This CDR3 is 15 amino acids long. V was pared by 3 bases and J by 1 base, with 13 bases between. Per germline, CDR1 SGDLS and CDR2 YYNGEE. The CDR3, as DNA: TGTGCCAGCAGCGCCCTAGGGAGCGCGAACACTGAAGCTTTCTTT. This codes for CASSALGSANTEAFF.

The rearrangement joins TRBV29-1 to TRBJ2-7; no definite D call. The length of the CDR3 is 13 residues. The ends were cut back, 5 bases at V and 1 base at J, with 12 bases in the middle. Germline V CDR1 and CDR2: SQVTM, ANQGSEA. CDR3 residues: CSVRSASSYEQYF. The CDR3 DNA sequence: TGCAGCGTTAGGAGCGCTTCGTCCTACGAGCAGTACTTC.

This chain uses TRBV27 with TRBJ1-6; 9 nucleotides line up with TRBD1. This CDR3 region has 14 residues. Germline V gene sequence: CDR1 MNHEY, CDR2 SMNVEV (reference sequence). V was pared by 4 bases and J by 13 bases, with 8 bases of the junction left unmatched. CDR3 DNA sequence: TGTGCCAGCAGTTCCACGGGACAGGGAACTCCCCTCCACTTT. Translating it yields CASSSTGQGTPLHF.

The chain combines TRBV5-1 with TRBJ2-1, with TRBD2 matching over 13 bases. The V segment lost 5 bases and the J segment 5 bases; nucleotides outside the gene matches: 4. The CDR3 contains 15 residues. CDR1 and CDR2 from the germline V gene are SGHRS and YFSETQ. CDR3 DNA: TGCGCCAGCAGACTAGGACTAGCGGGGGACAATGAGCAGTTCTTC. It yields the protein CASRLGLAGDNEQFF.

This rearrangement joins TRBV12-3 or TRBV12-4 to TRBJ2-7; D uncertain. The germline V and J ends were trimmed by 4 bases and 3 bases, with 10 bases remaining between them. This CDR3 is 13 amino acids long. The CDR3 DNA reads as TGTGCCAGCAGTTCCAGCGCCGACTACGAGCAGTACTTC. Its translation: CASSSSADYEQYF.

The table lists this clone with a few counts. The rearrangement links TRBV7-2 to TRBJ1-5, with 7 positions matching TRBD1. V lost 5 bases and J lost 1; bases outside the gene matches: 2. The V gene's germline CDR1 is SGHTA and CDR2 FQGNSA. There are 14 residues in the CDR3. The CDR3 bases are TGTGCCAGCAGCCGGACAGGAAGCAATCAGCCCCAGCATTTT. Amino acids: CASSRTGSNQPQHF.

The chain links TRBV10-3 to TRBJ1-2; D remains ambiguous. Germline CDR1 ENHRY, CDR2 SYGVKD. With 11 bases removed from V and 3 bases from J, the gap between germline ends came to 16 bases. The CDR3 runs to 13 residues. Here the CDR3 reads CASEPGGYYGYTF. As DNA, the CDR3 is TGTGCCTCCGAGCCAGGAGGGTACTATGGCTACACCTTC.

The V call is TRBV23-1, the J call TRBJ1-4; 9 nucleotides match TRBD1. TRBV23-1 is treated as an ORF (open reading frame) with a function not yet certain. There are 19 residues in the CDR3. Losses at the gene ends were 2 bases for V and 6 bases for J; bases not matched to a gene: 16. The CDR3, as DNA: TGCGCCAGCAGTCAACTGTGGTCGGGACAGGGTAGTATGGATGAAAAACTGTTTTTT. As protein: CASSQLWSGQGSMDEKLFF.

CDR3 nucleotide sequence: TGCAGCGCCGTAGCGGGGCGGAGGACGAACACTGAAGCTTTCTTT. It translates to CSAVAGRRTNTEAFF. V and J are TRBV29-1 and TRBJ1-1, with D perhaps matching TRBD1 (5 bases). Looked up from germline, CDR1 is SQVTM and CDR2 is ANQGSEA. The V end lost 7 bases, the J end lost 1 base, and 19 bases lay between the germline ends. The CDR3 extends over 15 amino acids.

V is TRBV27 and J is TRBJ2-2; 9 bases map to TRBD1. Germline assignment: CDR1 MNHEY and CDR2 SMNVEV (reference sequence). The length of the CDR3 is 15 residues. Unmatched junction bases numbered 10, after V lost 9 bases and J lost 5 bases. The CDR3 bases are TGTGCCAGTCCCCCGGGACAGGGAGGGACCGGGGAGCTGTTTTTT. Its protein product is CASPPGQGGTGELFF.

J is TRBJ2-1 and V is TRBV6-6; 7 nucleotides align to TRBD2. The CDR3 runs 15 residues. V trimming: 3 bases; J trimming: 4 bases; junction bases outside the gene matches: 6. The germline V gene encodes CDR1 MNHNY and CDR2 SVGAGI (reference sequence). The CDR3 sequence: CASSYRAGEYNEQFF. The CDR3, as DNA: TGTGCCAGCAGTTATCGGGCGGGGGAGTACAATGAGCAGTTCTTC.